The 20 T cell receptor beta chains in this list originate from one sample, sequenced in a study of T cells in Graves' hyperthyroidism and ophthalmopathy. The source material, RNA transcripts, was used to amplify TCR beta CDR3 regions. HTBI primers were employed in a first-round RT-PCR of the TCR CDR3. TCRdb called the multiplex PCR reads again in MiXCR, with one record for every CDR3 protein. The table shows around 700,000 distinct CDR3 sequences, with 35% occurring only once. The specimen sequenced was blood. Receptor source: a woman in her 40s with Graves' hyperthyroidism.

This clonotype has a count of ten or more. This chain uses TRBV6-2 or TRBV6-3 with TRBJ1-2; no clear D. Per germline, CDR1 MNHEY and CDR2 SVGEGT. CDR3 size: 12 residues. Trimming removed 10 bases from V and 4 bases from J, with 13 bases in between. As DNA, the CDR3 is TGTGCCACCGCTTTGGGAGCCTATGGCTACACCTTC. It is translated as CATALGAYGYTF.

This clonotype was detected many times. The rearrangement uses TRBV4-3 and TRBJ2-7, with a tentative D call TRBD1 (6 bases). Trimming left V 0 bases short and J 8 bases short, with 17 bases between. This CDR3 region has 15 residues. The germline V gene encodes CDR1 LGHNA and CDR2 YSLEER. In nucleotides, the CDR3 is TGCGCCAGCAGCCAAGACCCCCGCCGGACAGACCAGCAGTACTTC. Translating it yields CASSQDPRRTDQQYF.

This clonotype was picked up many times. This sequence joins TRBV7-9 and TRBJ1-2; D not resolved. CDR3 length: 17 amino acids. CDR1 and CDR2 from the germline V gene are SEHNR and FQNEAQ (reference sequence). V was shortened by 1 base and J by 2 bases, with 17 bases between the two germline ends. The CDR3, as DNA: TGTGCCAGCAGCTTAGGATTGGTTGACACGTCCAACTATGGCTACACCTTC. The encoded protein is CASSLGLVDTSNYGYTF.

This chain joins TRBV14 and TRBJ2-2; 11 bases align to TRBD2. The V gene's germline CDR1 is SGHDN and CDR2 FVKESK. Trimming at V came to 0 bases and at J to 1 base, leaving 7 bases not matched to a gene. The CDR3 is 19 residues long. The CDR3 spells CASSQDSGTSGQNTGELFF. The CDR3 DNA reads TGTGCCAGCAGCCAAGATTCGGGGACTAGCGGCCAGAACACCGGGGAGCTGTTTTTT.

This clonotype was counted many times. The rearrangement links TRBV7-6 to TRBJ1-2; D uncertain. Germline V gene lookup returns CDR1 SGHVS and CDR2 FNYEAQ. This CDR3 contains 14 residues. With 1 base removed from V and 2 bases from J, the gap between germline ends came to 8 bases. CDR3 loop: CASSLESGNYGYTF. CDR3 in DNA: TGTGCCAGCAGCTTAGAGTCCGGGAACTATGGCTACACCTTC.

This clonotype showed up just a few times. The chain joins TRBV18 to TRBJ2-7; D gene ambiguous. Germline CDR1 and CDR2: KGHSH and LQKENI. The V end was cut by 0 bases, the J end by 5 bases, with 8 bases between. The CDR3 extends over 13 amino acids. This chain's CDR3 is CASSPPVLNEQYF. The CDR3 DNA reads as TGTGCCAGCTCACCACCGGTACTCAACGAGCAGTACTTC.

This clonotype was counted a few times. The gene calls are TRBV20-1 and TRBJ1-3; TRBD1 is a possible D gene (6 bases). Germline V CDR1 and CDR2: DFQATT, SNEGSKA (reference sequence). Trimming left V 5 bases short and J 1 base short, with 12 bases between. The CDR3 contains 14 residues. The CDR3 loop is CSAWDKFSGNTIYF. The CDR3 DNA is TGCAGTGCTTGGGACAAATTTTCTGGAAACACCATATATTTT.

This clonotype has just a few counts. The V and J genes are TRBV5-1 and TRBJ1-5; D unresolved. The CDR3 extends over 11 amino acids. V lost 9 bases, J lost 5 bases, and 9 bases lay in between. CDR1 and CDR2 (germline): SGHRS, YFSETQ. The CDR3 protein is CATPLYQPQHF. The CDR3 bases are TGCGCCACCCCCCTCTATCAGCCCCAGCATTTT.

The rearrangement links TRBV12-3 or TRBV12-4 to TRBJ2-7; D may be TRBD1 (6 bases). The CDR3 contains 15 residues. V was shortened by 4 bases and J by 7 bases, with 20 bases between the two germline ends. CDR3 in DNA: TGTGCCAGCAGTTCACCCGGGACACTTTACAATGAGCAGTACTTC. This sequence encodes CASSSPGTLYNEQYF.

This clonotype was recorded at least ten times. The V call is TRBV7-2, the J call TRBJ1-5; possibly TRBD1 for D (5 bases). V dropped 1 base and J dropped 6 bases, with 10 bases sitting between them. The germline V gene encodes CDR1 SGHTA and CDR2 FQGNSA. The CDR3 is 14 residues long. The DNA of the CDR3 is TGTGCCAGCAGCTTAGTAGGGGTGGGTCAGCCCCAGCATTTT. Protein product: CASSLVGVGQPQHF.

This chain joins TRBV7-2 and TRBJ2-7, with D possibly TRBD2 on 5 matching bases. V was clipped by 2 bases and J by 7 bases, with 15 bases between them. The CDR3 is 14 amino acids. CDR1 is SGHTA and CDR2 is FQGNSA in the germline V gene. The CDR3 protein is CASSLLRANNEQYF. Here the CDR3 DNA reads TGTGCCAGCAGCTTATTGCGGGCGAACAATGAGCAGTACTTC.

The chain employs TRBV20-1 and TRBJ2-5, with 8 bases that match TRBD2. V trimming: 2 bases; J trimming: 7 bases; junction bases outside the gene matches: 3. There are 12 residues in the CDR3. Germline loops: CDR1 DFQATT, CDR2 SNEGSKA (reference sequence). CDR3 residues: CSARSAGGTQYF. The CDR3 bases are TGCAGTGCTAGATCGGCGGGGGGGACCCAGTACTTC.

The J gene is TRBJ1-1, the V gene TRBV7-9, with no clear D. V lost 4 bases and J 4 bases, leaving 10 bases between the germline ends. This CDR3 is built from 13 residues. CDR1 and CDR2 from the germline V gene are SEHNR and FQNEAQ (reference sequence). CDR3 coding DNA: TGTGCCAGCAGCTCCAATCCGCGCACTGAAGCTTTCTTT. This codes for CASSSNPRTEAFF.

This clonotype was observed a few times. The CDR3, as DNA: TGCAGTGCTACCAGTAGGGGACTATACGAGCAGTACTTC. Translation: CSATSRGLYEQYF. The chain carries TRBV20-1 and TRBJ2-7; 7 positions match TRBD2. After removal of 4 bases from V and 4 bases from J, the junction contained 7 bases not matched to a gene. The CDR3 is 13 amino acids. Germline V lookup: CDR1 DFQATT, CDR2 SNEGSKA (reference sequence).

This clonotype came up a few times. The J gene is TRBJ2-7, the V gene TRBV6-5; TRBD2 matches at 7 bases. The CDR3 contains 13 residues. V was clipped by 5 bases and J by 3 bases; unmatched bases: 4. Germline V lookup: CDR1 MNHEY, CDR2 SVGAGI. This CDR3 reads CASSAGRDYEQYF. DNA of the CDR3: TGTGCCAGCAGTGCAGGGAGGGACTACGAGCAGTACTTC.

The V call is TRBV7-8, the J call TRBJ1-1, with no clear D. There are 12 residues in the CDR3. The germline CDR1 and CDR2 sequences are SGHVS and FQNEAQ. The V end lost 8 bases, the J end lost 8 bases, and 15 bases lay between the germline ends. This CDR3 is CASGRHLREAFF. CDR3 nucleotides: TGTGCCAGCGGGCGACACCTAAGGGAAGCTTTCTTT.

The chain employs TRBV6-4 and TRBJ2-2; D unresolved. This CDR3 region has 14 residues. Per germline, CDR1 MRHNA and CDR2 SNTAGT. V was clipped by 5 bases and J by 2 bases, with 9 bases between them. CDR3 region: CASSPELNTGELFF. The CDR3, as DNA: TGTGCCAGCAGTCCGGAACTTAACACCGGGGAGCTGTTTTTT.

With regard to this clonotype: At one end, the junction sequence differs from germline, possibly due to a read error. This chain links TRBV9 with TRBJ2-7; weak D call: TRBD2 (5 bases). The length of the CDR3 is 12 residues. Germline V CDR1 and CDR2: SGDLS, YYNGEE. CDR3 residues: CAGSDGIAGQYF. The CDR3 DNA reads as TGTGCCGGCAGTGACGGGATAGCCGGGCAGTACTTC.

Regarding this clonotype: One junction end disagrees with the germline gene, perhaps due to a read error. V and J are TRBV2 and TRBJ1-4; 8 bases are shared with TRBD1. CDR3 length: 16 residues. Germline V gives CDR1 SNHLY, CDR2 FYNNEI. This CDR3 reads CASSSDRGRTNQKLFF. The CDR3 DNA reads TGTGCCAGCAGTTCTGACAGGGGACGAACTAATCAAAAACTGTTTTTT. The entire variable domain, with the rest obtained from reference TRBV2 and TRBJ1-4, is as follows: EPEVTQTPSHQVTQMGQEVILRCVPISNHLYFYWYRQILGQKVEFLVSFYNNEISEKSEIFDDQFSVERPDGSNFTLKIRSTKLEDSAMYFCASSSDRGRTNQKLFFGSGTQLSVL.

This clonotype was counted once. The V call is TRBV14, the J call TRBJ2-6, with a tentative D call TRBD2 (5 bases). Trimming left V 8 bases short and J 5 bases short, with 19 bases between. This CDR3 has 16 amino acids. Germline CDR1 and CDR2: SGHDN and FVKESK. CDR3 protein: CASSPSGQGWANVLTF. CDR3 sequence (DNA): TGTGCCAGCTCACCAAGCGGCCAAGGGTGGGCCAACGTCCTGACTTTC.